The 5 T cell receptor beta chains presented below share a single source sample, sequenced in a study of beta chain features in type 1 diabetes (dated by TCRdb to 2016 to 2018). The paper's findings and limits, for the study overall: A moderate but significant shortening of TCRB CDR3 length was observed in type 1 diabetes patients in all four CD4+ subsets.

No antigens are known for them. The method behind the library was the immunoSEQ multiplex PCR assay. All of the isolated RNA was reverse transcribed with the High Capacity cDNA Reverse Transcription Kit, so expressed TCRB transcripts were sequenced. TCRdb retrieved this table from immuneACCESS and kept in-frame rearrangements only. Not all clones are present; in checked studies, unresolved V genes account for under half, and no reason is known for the remainder. The sample includes over 120,000 clones, with approximately 13% observed a single time. The top ten hold roughly 1.4% of the sample. Input material: central memory CD4+ T cells from blood. The receptor source for this set is a man aged 18 to 35 with type 1 diabetes.

This clone was seen repeatedly, ten times or more. This rearrangement joins TRBV7-9 to TRBJ2-7; maybe TRBD1 (6 bases). Germline assignment: CDR1 SEHNR and CDR2 FQNEAQ (reference sequence). The length of the CDR3 is 15 residues. The germline V and J ends were trimmed by 1 base and 5 bases, with 15 bases remaining between them. CDR3 residues: CASSLEWGRINEQYF. CDR3 DNA: TGTGCCAGCAGCTTAGAGTGGGGGCGCATCAACGAGCAGTACTTC.

The chain combines TRBV27 with TRBJ1-2, with TRBD1 identical over 11 bases. Per the germline V gene, CDR1 is MNHEY and CDR2 is SMNVEV (reference sequence). This CDR3 comprises 17 residues. V was pared by 4 bases and J by 7 bases, with 14 bases of the junction left unmatched. CDR3 sequence reads: CASSSSRTGGGSGGYTF. DNA for the CDR3: TGTGCCAGCAGTTCCTCTCGGACAGGGGGCGGGAGCGGTGGCTACACCTTC.

There are a few counts of this clone. DNA of the CDR3: TGTGCCAGCAGCTTAGCCAGCGAGAACACTGAAGCTTTCTTT. Amino acid sequence: CASSLASENTEAFF. The V call is TRBV7-9, the J call TRBJ1-1; D gene unclear. The CDR3 extends over 14 amino acids. The V and J ends lost 0 bases and 1 base respectively, with 6 bases between them. CDR1 is SEHNR, CDR2 FQNEAQ, per germline (reference sequence).

The V call is TRBV29-1, the J call TRBJ1-1; possibly TRBD1 for D (5 bases). This CDR3 is 14 amino acids long. In germline, CDR1 is SQVTM, CDR2 ANQGSEA. With 6 bases removed from V and 0 bases from J, the gap between germline ends came to 14 bases. CDR3 DNA sequence: TGCAGCGTCGGACAAAACTCCATGAACACTGAAGCTTTCTTT. Translation: CSVGQNSMNTEAFF.

V is TRBV9 and J is TRBJ1-3; no firm D call. Trimming removed 3 bases from V and 4 bases from J, with 8 bases in between. Germline loops: CDR1 SGDLS, CDR2 YYNGEE. The CDR3 runs 13 residues. CDR3 sequence: CASSAPVGNTIYF. As DNA, the CDR3 is TGTGCCAGCAGCGCTCCAGTAGGAAACACCATATATTTT.